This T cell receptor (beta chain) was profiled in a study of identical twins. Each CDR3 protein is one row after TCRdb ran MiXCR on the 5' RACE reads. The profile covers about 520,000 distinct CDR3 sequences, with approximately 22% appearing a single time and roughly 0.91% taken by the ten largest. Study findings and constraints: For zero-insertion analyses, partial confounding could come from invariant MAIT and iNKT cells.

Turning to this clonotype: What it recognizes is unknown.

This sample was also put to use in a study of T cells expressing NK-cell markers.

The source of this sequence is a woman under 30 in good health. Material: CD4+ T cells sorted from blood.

CDR3 sequence: CASSPGRQRGKLFF. The CDR3 bases are TGTGCCAGCAGCCCTGGGCGGCAAAGAGGAAAACTGTTTTTT. The rearrangement links TRBV4-2 to TRBJ1-4; D not resolved. CDR1 is LGHNA, CDR2 YNFKEQ, per germline. This CDR3 has 14 residues. V dropped 4 bases and J dropped 10 bases, with 16 bases sitting between them.